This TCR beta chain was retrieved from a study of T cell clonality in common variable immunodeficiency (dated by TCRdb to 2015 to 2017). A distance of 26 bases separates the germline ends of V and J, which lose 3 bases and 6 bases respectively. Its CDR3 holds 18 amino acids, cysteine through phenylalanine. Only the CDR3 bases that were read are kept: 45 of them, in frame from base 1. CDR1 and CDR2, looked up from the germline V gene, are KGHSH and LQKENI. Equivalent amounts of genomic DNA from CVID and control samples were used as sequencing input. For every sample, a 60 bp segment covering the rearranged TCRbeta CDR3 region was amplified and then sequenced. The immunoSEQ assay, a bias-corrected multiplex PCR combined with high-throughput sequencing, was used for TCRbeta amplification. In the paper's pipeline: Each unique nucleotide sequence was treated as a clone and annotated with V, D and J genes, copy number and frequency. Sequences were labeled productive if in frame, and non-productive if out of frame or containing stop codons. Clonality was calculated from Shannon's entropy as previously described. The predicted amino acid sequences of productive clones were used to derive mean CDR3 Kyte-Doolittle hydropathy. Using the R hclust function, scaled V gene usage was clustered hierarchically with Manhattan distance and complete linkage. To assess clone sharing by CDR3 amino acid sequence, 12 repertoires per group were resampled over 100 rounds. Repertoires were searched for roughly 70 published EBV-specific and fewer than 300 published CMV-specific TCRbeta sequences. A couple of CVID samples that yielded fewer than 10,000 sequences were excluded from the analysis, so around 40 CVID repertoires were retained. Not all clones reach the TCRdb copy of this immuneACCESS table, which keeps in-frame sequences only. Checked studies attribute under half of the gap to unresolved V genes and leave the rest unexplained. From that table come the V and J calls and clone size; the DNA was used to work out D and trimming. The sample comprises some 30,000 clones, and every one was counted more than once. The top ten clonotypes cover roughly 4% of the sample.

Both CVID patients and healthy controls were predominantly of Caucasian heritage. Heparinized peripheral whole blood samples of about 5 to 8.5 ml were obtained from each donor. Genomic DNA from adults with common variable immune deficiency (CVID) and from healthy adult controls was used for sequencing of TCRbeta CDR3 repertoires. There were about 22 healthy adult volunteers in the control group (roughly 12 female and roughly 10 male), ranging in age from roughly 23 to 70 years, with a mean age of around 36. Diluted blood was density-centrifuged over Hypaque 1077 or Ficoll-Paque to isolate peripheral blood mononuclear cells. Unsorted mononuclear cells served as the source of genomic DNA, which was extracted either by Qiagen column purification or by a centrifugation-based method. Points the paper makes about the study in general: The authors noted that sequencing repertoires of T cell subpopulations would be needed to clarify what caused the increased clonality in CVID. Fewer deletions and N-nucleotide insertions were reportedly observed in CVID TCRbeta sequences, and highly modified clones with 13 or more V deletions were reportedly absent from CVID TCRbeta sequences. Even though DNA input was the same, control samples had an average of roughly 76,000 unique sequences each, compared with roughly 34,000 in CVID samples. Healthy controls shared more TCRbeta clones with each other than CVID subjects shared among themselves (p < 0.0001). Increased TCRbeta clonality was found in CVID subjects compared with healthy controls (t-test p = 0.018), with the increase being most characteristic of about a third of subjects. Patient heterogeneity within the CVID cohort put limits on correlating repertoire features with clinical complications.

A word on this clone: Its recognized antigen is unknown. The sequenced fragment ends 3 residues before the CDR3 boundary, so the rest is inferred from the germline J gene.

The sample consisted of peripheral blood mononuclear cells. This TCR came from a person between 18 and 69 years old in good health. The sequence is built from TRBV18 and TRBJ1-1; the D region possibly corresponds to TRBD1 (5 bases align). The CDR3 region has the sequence CASSPSDTLVAGSAEAFF. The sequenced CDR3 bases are TGTGCCAGCTCACCTTCGGACACCCTGGTGGCGGGGAGCGCTGAA.